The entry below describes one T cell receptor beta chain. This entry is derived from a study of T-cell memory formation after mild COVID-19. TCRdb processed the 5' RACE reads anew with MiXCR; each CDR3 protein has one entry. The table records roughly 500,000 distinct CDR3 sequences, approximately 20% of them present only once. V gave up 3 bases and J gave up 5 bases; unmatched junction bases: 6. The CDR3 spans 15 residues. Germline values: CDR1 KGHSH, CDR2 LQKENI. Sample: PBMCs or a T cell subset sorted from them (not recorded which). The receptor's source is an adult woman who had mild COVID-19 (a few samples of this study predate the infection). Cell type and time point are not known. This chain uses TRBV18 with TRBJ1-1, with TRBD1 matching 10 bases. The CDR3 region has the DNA TGTGCCAGCTCACCGCGACAGGGGGCAGGGACTGAAGCTTTCTTT. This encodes CASSPRQGAGTEAFF.